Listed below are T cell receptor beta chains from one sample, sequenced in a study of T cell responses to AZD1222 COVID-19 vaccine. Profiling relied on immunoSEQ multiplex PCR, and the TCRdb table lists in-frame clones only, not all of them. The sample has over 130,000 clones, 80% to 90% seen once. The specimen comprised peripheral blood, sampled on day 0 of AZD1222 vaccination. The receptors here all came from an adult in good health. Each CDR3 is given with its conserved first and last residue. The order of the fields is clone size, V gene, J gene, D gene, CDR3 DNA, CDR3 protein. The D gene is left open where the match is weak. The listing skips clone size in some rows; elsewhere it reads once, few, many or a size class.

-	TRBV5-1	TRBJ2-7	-	TGCGCCAGCAGCGGGGGCGCGTTTTACGAGCAGTACTTC	CASSGGAFYEQYF
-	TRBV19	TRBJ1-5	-	TGTGCCAGTAGTATAGGGCTTGGGGGCTTTCAGCCCCAGCATTTT	CASSIGLGGFQPQHF
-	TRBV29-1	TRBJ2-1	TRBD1	TGCAGCGTTAGGTCCGGGACAGGGGGTCTCTTATCCTCCTACAATGAGCAGTTCTTC	CSVRSGTGGLLSSYNEQFF
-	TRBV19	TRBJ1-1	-	TGTGCCAGTAGAGACCTGCGGCAGGCAGCTTTCTTT	CASRDLRQAAFF
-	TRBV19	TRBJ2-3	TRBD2	TGTGCCAGTAGCACAACCTCCGGTGGACTAGATTTCTCTAATACGCAGTATTTT	CASSTTSGGLDFSNTQYF
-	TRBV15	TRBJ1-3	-	TGTGCCACCAGCAGAGTTGACAGTGGAAACACCATATATTTT	CATSRVDSGNTIYF
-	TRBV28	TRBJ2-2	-	TGTGCCAGCAGGGACCGGGACATCGTCAACACCGGGGAGCTGTTTTTT	CASRDRDIVNTGELFF
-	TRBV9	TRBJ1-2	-	TGTGCCAGCCCCTATCGGGAGAGCTATGGCTACACCTTC	CASPYRESYGYTF
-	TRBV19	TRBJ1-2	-	TGTGCCAGTGCTACCAGGGTTTCCAACTATGGCTACACCTTC	CASATRVSNYGYTF
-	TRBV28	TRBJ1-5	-	TGTGCCAGCAAATTGTCCGGTACAGGGTTTTTAAATCAGCCCCAGCATTTT	CASKLSGTGFLNQPQHF
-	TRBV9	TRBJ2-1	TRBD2	TGTGCCAGCAGCGTAGGGACTAGCCTTCTGGATGAGCAGTTCTTC	CASSVGTSLLDEQFF
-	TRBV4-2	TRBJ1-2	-	TGTGCCAGCAGCCAAGTAAGTGGACAGACCCAGAGGAGCACCTTC	CASSQVSGQTQRSTF
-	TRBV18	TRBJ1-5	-	TGTGCCAGCTCACTGGACCTCCAGGGTCAGCCCCAGCATTTT	CASSLDLQGQPQHF
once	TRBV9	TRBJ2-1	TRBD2	TGTGCCAGCAGCTATTCTTTAGCGGGAGGTTTGTACAATGAGCAGTTCTTC	CASSYSLAGGLYNEQFF
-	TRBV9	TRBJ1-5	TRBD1	TGTGCCAGCAGCCCCGGGACAGCAACTAGTCAGCCCCAGCATTTT	CASSPGTATSQPQHF
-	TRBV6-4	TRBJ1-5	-	TGTGCCAGCAGTGACTCTTGGGGGAACAATCAGCCCCAGCATTTT	CASSDSWGNNQPQHF
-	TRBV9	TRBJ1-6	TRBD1	TGTGCCAGCAGCCCCCGAGACAGGGAGGTCTCACCCCTCCACTTT	CASSPRDREVSPLHF
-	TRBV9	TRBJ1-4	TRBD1	TGTGCCAGCAGCAGACAGGGAGGAAGGGAAAAACTGTTTTTT	CASSRQGGREKLFF
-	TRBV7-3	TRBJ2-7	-	TGTGCCAGCAGCTTACAGGACTCCACCGAGCAGTACTTC	CASSLQDSTEQYF
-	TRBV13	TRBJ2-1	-	TGTGCCAGCAGCTTAGATAGCGGAACCTACAATGAGCAGTTCTTC	CASSLDSGTYNEQFF
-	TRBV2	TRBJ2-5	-	TGTGCCAGCATCTGGACCCTGACAGCCGAGACCCAGTACTTC	CASIWTLTAETQYF
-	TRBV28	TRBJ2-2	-	TGTGCCAGCAGTGCCCGGCGGACGGTGAACACCGGGGAGCTGTTTTTT	CASSARRTVNTGELFF
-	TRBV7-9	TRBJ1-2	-	TGTGCCAGCAGACAGGTTAGTCCGTCTTCCGATGGCTACACCTTC	CASRQVSPSSDGYTF
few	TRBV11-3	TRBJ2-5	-	TGTGCCAGCAGCTTAGATTCTGCGGGGACCCAGTACTTC	CASSLDSAGTQYF
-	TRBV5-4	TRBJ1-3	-	TGTGCCAGCAGCTATTCAGCAGGAAACACCATATATTTT	CASSYSAGNTIYF
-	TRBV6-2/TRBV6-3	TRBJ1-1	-	TGTGCCAGCAGTTACTCTGGGCTGGCGAACACTGAAGCTTTCTTT	CASSYSGLANTEAFF
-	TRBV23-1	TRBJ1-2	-	TGCGCCAGCAGTCAATCGTTCCGGGGGATTAACTATGGCTACACCTTC	CASSQSFRGINYGYTF
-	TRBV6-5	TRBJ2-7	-	TGTGCCAGCAGAAGCGCTAGCGACTCCTACGAGCAGTACTTC	CASRSASDSYEQYF
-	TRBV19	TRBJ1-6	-	TGTGCCAGTAGTTTGGACGGATCTAGCTCCTATAATTCACCCCTCCACTTT	CASSLDGSSSYNSPLHF
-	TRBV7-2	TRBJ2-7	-	TGTGCCAGCAGCTTAGATTTGGGCGACTACGAGCAGTACTTC	CASSLDLGDYEQYF
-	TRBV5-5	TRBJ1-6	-	TGTGCCAGCAGTGGCCAGGGAGGCACCCTCAGATCACCCCTCCACTTT	CASSGQGGTLRSPLHF
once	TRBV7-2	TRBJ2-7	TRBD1	TGTGCCAGCAGCTTACAGGGGGCCGGGGCGGGCGAGCAGTACTTC	CASSLQGAGAGEQYF
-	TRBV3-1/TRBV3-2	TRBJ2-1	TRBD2	TGTGCCAGCAGCCATTCCGGGACTAGCGGGTTATACAATGAGCAGTTCTTC	CASSHSGTSGLYNEQFF